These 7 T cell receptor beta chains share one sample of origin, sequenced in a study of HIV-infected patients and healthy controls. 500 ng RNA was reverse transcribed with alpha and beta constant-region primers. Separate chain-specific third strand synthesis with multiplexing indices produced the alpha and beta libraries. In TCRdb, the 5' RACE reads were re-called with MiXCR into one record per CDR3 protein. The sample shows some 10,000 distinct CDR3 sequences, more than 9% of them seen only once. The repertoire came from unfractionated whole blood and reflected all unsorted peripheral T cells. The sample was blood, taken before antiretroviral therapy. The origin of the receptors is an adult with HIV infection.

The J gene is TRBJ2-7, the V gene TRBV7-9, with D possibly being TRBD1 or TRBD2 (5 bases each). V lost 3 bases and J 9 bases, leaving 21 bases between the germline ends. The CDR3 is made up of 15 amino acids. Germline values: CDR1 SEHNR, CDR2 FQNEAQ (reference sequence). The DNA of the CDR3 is TGTGCCAGCAGCTTGGGATCGGGACCGAAGGTTGTGCAGTACTTC. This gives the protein CASSLGSGPKVVQYF.

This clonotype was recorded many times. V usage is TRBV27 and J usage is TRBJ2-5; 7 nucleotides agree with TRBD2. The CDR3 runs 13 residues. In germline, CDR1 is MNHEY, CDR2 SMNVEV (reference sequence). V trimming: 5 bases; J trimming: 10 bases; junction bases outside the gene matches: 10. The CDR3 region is CASSTAGALNQYF. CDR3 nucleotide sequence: TGTGCCAGCAGTACGGCGGGAGCACTCAACCAGTACTTC.

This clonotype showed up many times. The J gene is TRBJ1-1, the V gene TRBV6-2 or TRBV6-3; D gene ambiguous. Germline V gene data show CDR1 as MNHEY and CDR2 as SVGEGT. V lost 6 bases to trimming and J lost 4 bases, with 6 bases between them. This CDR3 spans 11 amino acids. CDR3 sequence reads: CASREGTEAFF. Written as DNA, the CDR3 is TGTGCCAGCAGAGAGGGCACTGAAGCTTTCTTT.

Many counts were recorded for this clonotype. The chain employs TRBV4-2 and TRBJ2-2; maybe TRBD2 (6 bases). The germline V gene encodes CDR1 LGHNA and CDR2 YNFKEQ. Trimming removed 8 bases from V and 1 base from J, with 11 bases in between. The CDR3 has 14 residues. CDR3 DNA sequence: TGTGCCAGCGGCCGGGAGTTGAACACCGGGGAGCTGTTTTTT. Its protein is CASGRELNTGELFF.

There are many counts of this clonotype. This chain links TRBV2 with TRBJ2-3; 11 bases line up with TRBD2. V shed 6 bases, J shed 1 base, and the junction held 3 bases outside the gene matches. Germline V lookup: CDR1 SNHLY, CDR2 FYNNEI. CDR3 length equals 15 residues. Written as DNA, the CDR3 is TGTGCCAGCAGAAAACTAGCGGGGGGCACAGATACGCAGTATTTT. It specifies CASRKLAGGTDTQYF.

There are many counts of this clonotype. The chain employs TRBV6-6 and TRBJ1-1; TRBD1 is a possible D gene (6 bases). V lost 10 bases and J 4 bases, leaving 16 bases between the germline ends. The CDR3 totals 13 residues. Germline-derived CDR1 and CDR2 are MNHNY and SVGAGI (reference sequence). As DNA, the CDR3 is TGTGCCATCAAGGGGGATCCGGGCACTGAAGCTTTCTTT. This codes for CAIKGDPGTEAFF.

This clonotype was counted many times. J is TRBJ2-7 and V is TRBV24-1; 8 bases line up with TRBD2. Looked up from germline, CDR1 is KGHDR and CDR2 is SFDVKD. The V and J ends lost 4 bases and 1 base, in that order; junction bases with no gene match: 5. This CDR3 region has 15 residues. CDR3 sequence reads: CATSDALADSYEQYF. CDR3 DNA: TGTGCCACCAGTGACGCACTAGCGGATTCCTACGAGCAGTACTTC.